These 8 T cell receptor beta chains share one sample of origin, sequenced in a study of blood T cells in healthy people across ages. A J-beta primer mix and a sample-barcoded 5' primer were used in a second PCR of roughly 6 to 11 cycles. Each CDR3 protein is one row after TCRdb ran MiXCR on the 5' RACE reads. The repertoire holds about 640,000 distinct CDR3 sequences, with about 30% as singletons. The specimen sequenced was blood. These receptors were taken from a woman older than 75 in good health.

This clonotype was observed many times. The chain combines TRBV20-1 with TRBJ1-5, with 7 bases identical to TRBD1. CDR1 and CDR2 from the germline V gene are DFQATT and SNEGSKA (reference sequence). CDR3 length equals 13 residues. The junction had 9 bases not matched to a gene; V was cut back by 4 bases and J by 9 bases. The DNA for the CDR3 is TGCAGTGCTACCACAGGGGCCAAGAGGCCCCAGCATTTT. Residues: CSATTGAKRPQHF.

On this clonotype itself: It may be a read error: a sequence one base away is much more abundant. The chain uses TRBV3-1 and TRBJ2-5, with D possibly being TRBD1 or TRBD2 (7 bases each). The tail of the sequence fits TRBJ2-7 better, so the J call may be wrong. The CDR3 has 16 amino acids. Germline values: CDR1 LGHDT, CDR2 YNNKEL (reference sequence). The CDR3 coding sequence is TGTGCCAGCAGCCAACCAGGGGGAGGGCAGGTCTACGAGCAGTACTTC. Residues: CASSQPGGGQVYEQYF.

This clonotype has a count of ten or more. A much larger clonotype is one base distant, so this may be a read error. This chain links TRBV25-1 with TRBJ1-5; a weak D match, TRBD1 (5 bases). The CDR3 contains 13 residues. The V end lost 4 bases, the J end lost 2 bases, and 6 bases lay between the germline ends. From germline, CDR1 is MGHDK and CDR2 SYGVNS. This CDR3 reads CASSGDGNQPQHF. CDR3 bases: TGTGCCAGCAGTGGGGACGGCAATCAGCCCCAGCATTTT.

This clonotype was seen just once. A much larger clone differs by one base, so this may be a read error. The rearrangement links TRBV4-2 to TRBJ2-2, with D uncertain. Germline values: CDR1 LGHNA, CDR2 YNFKEQ. This CDR3 is 15 amino acids long. The chain's CDR3 is CTSSQEYRPGEELFF. The CDR3 nucleotides are TGTACCAGCAGCCAAGAGTATCGCCCGGGCGAGGAGCTGTTTTTT.

Comment on this clonotype: This may stem from a read error, because a much larger clone lies one nucleotide away. V is TRBV29-1 and J is TRBJ2-1; D is undetermined. The CDR3 extends over 13 amino acids. Germline CDR1 SQVTM, CDR2 ANQGSEA. The ends were cut back, 7 bases at V and 8 bases at J, with 18 bases in the middle. The CDR3 protein is CSALSPTSDEQFF. DNA of the CDR3: TGCAGCGCCCTTTCCCCCACAAGCGATGAGCAGTTCTTC.

In its sample, this clonotype was seen many times. The CDR3 loop reads CSADPGLAGLSSYNEQFF. The CDR3 DNA is TGCAGTGCAGACCCGGGACTAGCGGGGTTGAGCTCCTACAATGAGCAGTTCTTC. V usage is TRBV20-1 and J usage is TRBJ2-1; 13 bases match TRBD2. Germline values: CDR1 DFQATT, CDR2 SNEGSKA (reference sequence). J was trimmed by 0 bases and V by 6 bases; bases with no gene match: 11. The CDR3 spans 18 residues.

The V and J genes are TRBV5-5 and TRBJ2-5, with no clear D. The length of the CDR3 is 14 residues. Germline V gene data show CDR1 as SGHKS and CDR2 as YYEKEE (reference sequence). With 4 bases removed from V and 5 bases from J, the gap between germline ends came to 15 bases. CDR3 bases: TGTGCCAGCAGCAGGGCCCTAGTGGAGGAGACCCAGTACTTC. Translated: CASSRALVEETQYF.

This clonotype has more than one count but fewer than ten. The chain uses TRBV20-1 and TRBJ2-3, with D unclear. The germline V and J ends were trimmed by 0 bases and 1 base, with 11 bases remaining between them. Germline loops: CDR1 DFQATT, CDR2 SNEGSKA (reference sequence). There are 15 residues in the CDR3. CDR3 sequence (DNA): TGCAGTGCTAGAGATCTTCCCGAACGCACAGATACGCAGTATTTT. Amino acids: CSARDLPERTDTQYF.